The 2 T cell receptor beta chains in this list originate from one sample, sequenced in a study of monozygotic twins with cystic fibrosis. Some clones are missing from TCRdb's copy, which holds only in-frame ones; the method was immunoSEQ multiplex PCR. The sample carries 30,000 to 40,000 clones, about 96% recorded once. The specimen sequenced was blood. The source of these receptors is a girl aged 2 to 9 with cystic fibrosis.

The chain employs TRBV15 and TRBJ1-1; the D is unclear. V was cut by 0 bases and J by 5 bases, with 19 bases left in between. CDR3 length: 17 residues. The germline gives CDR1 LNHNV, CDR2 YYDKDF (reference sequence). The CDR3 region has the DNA TGTGCCACCAGCAGAGATGTAGTGAGGGATGGGAGGACTGAAGCTTTCTTT. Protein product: CATSRDVVRDGRTEAFF.

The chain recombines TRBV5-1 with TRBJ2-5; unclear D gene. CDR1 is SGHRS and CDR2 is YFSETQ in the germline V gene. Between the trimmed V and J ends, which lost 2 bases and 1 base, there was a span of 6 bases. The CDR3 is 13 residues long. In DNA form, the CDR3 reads TGCGCCAGCAGCTTACGACCCCAAGAGACCCAGTACTTC. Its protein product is CASSLRPQETQYF.